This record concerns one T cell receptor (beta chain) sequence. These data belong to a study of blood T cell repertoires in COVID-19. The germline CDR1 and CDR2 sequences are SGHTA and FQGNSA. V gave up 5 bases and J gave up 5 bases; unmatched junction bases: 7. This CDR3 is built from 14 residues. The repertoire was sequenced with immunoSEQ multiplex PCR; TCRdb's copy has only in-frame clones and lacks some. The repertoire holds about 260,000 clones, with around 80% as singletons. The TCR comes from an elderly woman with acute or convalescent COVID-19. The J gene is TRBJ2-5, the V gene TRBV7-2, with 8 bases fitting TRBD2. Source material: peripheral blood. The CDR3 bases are TGTGCCAGCAGCCAGGGACTAGGTTCCGAGACCCAGTACTTC. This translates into CASSQGLGSETQYF.